This T cell receptor beta chain is from a study of Graves' ophthalmopathy and Graves' hyperthyroidism. V shed 5 bases and J 8 bases; nucleotides not matched to a gene: 5. The CDR3 is 13 amino acids. Germline CDR1 and CDR2: MNHEY and SVGAGI. RNA transcripts provided the template for amplifying TCR beta CDR3 regions. Second-round multiplex PCR followed a first-round RT-PCR using HTBI primers. TCRdb re-called the multiplex PCR reads with MiXCR, one entry per CDR3 protein. Of about 210,000 distinct CDR3 sequences detected, 29% appear once; the ten largest clones hold 8.5% to 9.5%. This clonotype was observed at least ten times.

The V call is TRBV6-5, the J call TRBJ1-1, with TRBD1 matching over 10 bases. The TCR was taken from a man between 50 and 59 years old with Graves' ophthalmopathy. Sequenced: peripheral blood. The CDR3 here is CASSLGTGAEAFF. The CDR3 coding sequence is TGTGCCAGCAGTCTCGGGACAGGGGCGGAAGCTTTCTTT.